Below, 23 T cell receptor beta chains from the same sample are listed, as sequenced in a study of shared clonotypes between healthy human individuals. The table came from immunoSEQ multiplex PCR; TCRdb's copy has only in-frame clones and leaves some out. The sample holds 2,500,000 or so clones; 93% are singletons and the top ten take around 0.4%. The sequencing input was naive CD4+ T cells from PBMCs. The subset: CD45RA+ positively selected. Receptors originate from a man in his late teens or twenties in good health. Some clones in this sample may be carry-over from other donors' samples.

V usage is TRBV11-2 and J usage is TRBJ2-3; D is ambiguous. This CDR3 is 14 amino acids long. CDR1 is SGHAT, CDR2 FQNNGV, per germline. Deletions cut 5 bases from V and 4 bases from J, with 13 bases between. CDR3 DNA: TGTGCCAGCAGCCCCCCCAACCAGCCAGATACGCAGTATTTT. Encoded protein: CASSPPNQPDTQYF.

The V and J genes are TRBV5-4 and TRBJ2-3; possible D gene TRBD2, 7 bases. The germline gives CDR1 SGHNT, CDR2 YYREEE (reference sequence). This CDR3 is 16 amino acids long. V was trimmed by 2 bases and J by 5 bases, leaving 18 bases between them. The CDR3 DNA reads TGTGCCAGCAGCTTAACCCTGGGGGGGCCCGGAGATACGCAGTATTTT. Amino acids: CASSLTLGGPGDTQYF.

CDR3 loop: CASSLPLGSGEQYF. The DNA for the CDR3 is TGTGCCAGCAGCTTACCCCTCGGTTCCGGCGAGCAGTACTTC. The genes are TRBV11-2 and TRBJ2-7; the D is unclear. The CDR3 sequence is 14 residues long. Germline loops: CDR1 SGHAT, CDR2 FQNNGV. V was shortened by 2 bases and J by 6 bases, with 14 bases between the two germline ends. Full variable domain (remainder filled in from reference TRBV11-2 and TRBJ2-7): EAGVAQSPRYKIIEKRQSVAFWCNPISGHATLYWYQQILGQGPKLLIQFQNNGVVDDSQLPKDRFSAERLKGVDSTLKIQPAKLEDSAVYLCASSLPLGSGEQYFGPGTRLTVT.

The chain is built from TRBV28 and TRBJ1-4; D is perhaps TRBD1 (6 bases). Trimming removed 6 bases from V and 0 bases from J, with 14 bases in between. Germline CDR1 reads MDHEN; CDR2 reads SYDVKM. The CDR3 extends over 16 amino acids. The CDR3 coding sequence is TGTGCCAGCAGACCCGGGACACCAGCAACTAATGAAAAACTGTTTTTT. Translation: CASRPGTPATNEKLFF.

The chain carries TRBV11-3 and TRBJ2-1; 13 bases map to TRBD2. Trimming removed 3 bases from V and 2 bases from J; junction bases left unmatched: 13. The CDR3 is made up of 20 amino acids. Germline loops: CDR1 SGHNT, CDR2 YENEEA. CDR3: CASSFRGARLAGGTYNEQFF. As DNA, the CDR3 is TGTGCCAGCAGCTTTAGGGGTGCCAGACTAGCGGGAGGTACCTACAATGAGCAGTTCTTC.

As to this clone: Other DNA sequences from this sample encode an identical CDR3 as well. The rearrangement uses TRBV2 and TRBJ1-2; TRBD1 matches 10 bases. Trimming took 8 bases from V and 2 from J; bases not matched to a gene: 5. Germline V gene lookup returns CDR1 SNHLY and CDR2 FYNNEI. The CDR3 has 14 amino acids. CDR3 sequence: CASSRDRGNYGYTF. CDR3 in DNA: TGTGCCAGCTCGAGGGACAGGGGCAACTATGGCTACACCTTC.

This chain connects TRBV5-4 to TRBJ1-1, with a weak D call TRBD1 (5 bases). V lost 4 bases to trimming and J lost 1 base, with 14 bases between them. Germline CDR1 and CDR2: SGHNT and YYREEE (reference sequence). The CDR3 covers 15 residues. This CDR3 is CASSRGHRSNTEAFF. CDR3 sequence (DNA): TGTGCCAGCAGCCGAGGACATCGTTCGAACACTGAAGCTTTCTTT.

This CDR3 reads CASSPSGTRGVETQYF. CDR3 nucleotides: TGTGCCAGCAGCCCCTCCGGGACTAGGGGGGTGGAGACCCAGTACTTC. The rearrangement joins TRBV11-2 to TRBJ2-5; 8 bases are a match to TRBD2. The CDR3 runs 16 residues. Germline V gene data show CDR1 as SGHAT and CDR2 as FQNNGV. The V gene end was trimmed by 5 bases and the J gene end by 5 bases; junction bases not matched to a gene: 13.

CDR3 amino acids: CAWSVRRGHPANYGYTF. The CDR3 coding sequence is TGTGCCTGGAGTGTACGCAGGGGACACCCAGCTAACTATGGCTACACCTTC. The chain carries TRBV30 and TRBJ1-2; weak D call: TRBD1 (6 bases). This CDR3 has 17 amino acids. Germline V gene lookup returns CDR1 GTSNPN and CDR2 SVGIG (reference sequence). V lost 0 bases and J lost 0, with 17 bases in between.

The gene calls are TRBV5-1 and TRBJ2-1, with TRBD2 as a possible D gene (5 bases). V was pared by 4 bases and J by 7 bases, with 15 bases between. Germline values: CDR1 SGHRS, CDR2 YFSETQ. The CDR3 covers 14 residues. CDR3 loop: CASSVRSTGNEQFF. The DNA for the CDR3 is TGCGCCAGCAGCGTTAGGAGTACGGGAAATGAGCAGTTCTTC.

The chain carries TRBV11-2 and TRBJ1-5; D is perhaps TRBD1 (5 bases). This CDR3 is built from 16 residues. The germline CDR1 and CDR2 sequences are SGHAT and FQNNGV. Trimming stripped 4 bases from V and 4 bases from J, with 17 bases between. This chain's CDR3 is CASSSEVGARNQPQHF. The CDR3 DNA is TGTGCCAGCAGCTCAGAAGTCGGGGCGAGGAATCAGCCCCAGCATTTT.

The chain employs TRBV18 and TRBJ1-1, with D uncertain. V was pared by 7 bases and J by 0 bases, with 9 bases between. Germline V gives CDR1 KGHSH, CDR2 LQKENI. The CDR3 has 13 amino acids. CDR3 loop: CASLGQVNTEAFF. The DNA for the CDR3 is TGTGCCAGCTTAGGGCAGGTGAACACTGAAGCTTTCTTT.

The rearrangement uses TRBV6-5 and TRBJ1-2; D ambiguous. The germline CDR1 and CDR2 sequences are MNHEY and SVGAGI. V lost 6 bases and J lost 4, with 18 bases in between. The CDR3 is made up of 15 amino acids. The CDR3 reads CASSPGPSSVYGYTF. The CDR3 DNA sequence: TGTGCCAGCAGCCCCGGGCCAAGTTCGGTCTATGGCTACACCTTC.

The genes are TRBV11-2 and TRBJ2-7; 9 bases fit TRBD2. CDR3 length equals 15 residues. The ends lost 5 bases at V and 2 bases at J; junction bases unmatched: 7. Germline CDR1 is SGHAT and CDR2 is FQNNGV. For the CDR3, the DNA is TGTGCCAGCAGCCCCTGGACTAGCGAGACCTACGAGCAGTACTTC. Its translation: CASSPWTSETYEQYF. The complete variable domain, with remaining parts taken from reference TRBV11-2 and TRBJ2-7, reads EAGVAQSPRYKIIEKRQSVAFWCNPISGHATLYWYQQILGQGPKLLIQFQNNGVVDDSQLPKDRFSAERLKGVDSTLKIQPAKLEDSAVYLCASSPWTSETYEQYFGPGTRLTVT.

The CDR3 DNA reads TGTGCCAGCAGCTTCAGGACTAGCGGGAGAGGAAGGGAGCAGTACTTC. This sequence encodes CASSFRTSGRGREQYF. This chain connects TRBV5-6 to TRBJ2-7, with 13 bases identical to TRBD2. This CDR3 is 16 amino acids long. Losses at the gene ends were 2 bases for V and 7 bases for J; bases not matched to a gene: 9. The germline V gene encodes CDR1 SGHDT and CDR2 YYEEEE.

The chain couples TRBV2 to TRBJ2-5; weak D call: TRBD1 (5 bases). Trimming removed 1 base from V and 1 base from J, with 7 bases in between. From germline, CDR1 is SNHLY and CDR2 FYNNEI. This CDR3 contains 14 residues. This CDR3 is CASSEGQFQETQYF. The CDR3 region has the DNA TGTGCCAGCAGTGAAGGACAGTTCCAAGAGACCCAGTACTTC. Based on the CDR3 plus reference TRBV2 and TRBJ2-5, the full variable domain is EPEVTQTPSHQVTQMGQEVILRCVPISNHLYFYWYRQILGQKVEFLVSFYNNEISEKSEIFDDQFSVERPDGSNFTLKIRSTKLEDSAMYFCASSEGQFQETQYFGPGTRLLVL.

The chain employs TRBV30 and TRBJ2-5; D is ambiguous. The CDR3 loop spans 14 amino acids. Trimming removed 3 bases from V and 1 base from J, with 12 bases in between. Germline-derived CDR1 and CDR2 are GTSNPN and SVGIG (reference sequence). CDR3 bases: TGTGCCTGGAGCGCTCTCTCCCTCCAAGAGACCCAGTACTTC. Translation: CAWSALSLQETQYF.

This chain uses TRBV19 with TRBJ1-5, with 9 bases aligning to TRBD1. The CDR3 runs to 14 residues. Germline V gene data show CDR1 as LNHDA and CDR2 as SQIVND (reference sequence). Unmatched junction bases numbered 9, after V lost 8 bases and J lost 7 bases. Here the CDR3 reads CASAPGQGLQPQHF. As DNA, the CDR3 is TGTGCCAGTGCACCGGGACAGGGCCTCCAGCCCCAGCATTTT.

The chain employs TRBV15 and TRBJ2-3, with TRBD1 identical over 10 bases. From germline, CDR1 is LNHNV and CDR2 YYDKDF (reference sequence). Trimming removed 8 bases from V and 4 bases from J; junction bases left unmatched: 3. The CDR3 runs to 13 residues. The CDR3 nucleotides read TGTGCCACCCGGGACAGGGGACCAGATACGCAGTATTTT. Translated: CATRDRGPDTQYF.

V gene TRBV2 combines with J gene TRBJ2-2, with TRBD1 as a possible D gene (6 bases). There are 15 residues in the CDR3. CDR1 and CDR2 (germline): SNHLY, FYNNEI. The V end was cut by 4 bases, the J end by 3 bases, with 12 bases between. CDR3 nucleotides: TGTGCCAGCAGTGGTCAGGGGCGGGACACCGGGGAGCTGTTTTTT. Translating gives CASSGQGRDTGELFF.

This chain uses TRBV11-2 with TRBJ2-1; 7 bases fit TRBD2. Germline V gene sequence: CDR1 SGHAT, CDR2 FQNNGV. Trimming at V came to 1 base and at J to 6 bases, leaving 3 bases not matched to a gene. CDR3 size: 14 residues. The CDR3 region is CASSLVLAANEQFF. DNA of the CDR3: TGTGCCAGCAGCTTAGTCCTAGCGGCCAATGAGCAGTTCTTC. Together with reference TRBV11-2 and TRBJ2-1, the CDR3 gives the full variable domain: EAGVAQSPRYKIIEKRQSVAFWCNPISGHATLYWYQQILGQGPKLLIQFQNNGVVDDSQLPKDRFSAERLKGVDSTLKIQPAKLEDSAVYLCASSLVLAANEQFFGPGTRLTVL.

Of note for this clone: This CDR3 is also generated by other DNA sequences in the sample. CDR3: CASSKNYEQYF. DNA for the CDR3: TGTGCCAGCAGCAAGAACTACGAGCAGTACTTC. V and J are TRBV7-2 and TRBJ2-7; D call uncertain. V lost 5 bases to trimming and J lost 3 bases, with 5 bases between them. The CDR3 is 11 residues long. Germline V gene lookup returns CDR1 SGHTA and CDR2 FQGNSA. The full variable domain, rest sourced from reference TRBV7-2 and TRBJ2-7, is GAGVSQSPSNKVTEKGKDVELRCDPISGHTALYWYRQSLGQGLEFLIYFQGNSAPDKSGLPSDRFSAERTGGSVSTLTIQRTQQEDSAVYLCASSKNYEQYFGPGTRLTVT.

The chain couples TRBV15 to TRBJ2-1, with D unresolved. The germline CDR1 and CDR2 sequences are LNHNV and YYDKDF (reference sequence). The CDR3 consists of 14 residues. V lost 3 bases and J lost 4, with 10 bases in between. The CDR3 sequence: CATSRFAVYNEQFF. Here the CDR3 DNA reads TGTGCCACCAGCAGGTTTGCAGTGTACAATGAGCAGTTCTTC.